These T cell receptor beta chains were read from a single sample in a study of T cell changes during pregnancy in multiple sclerosis. Assay used: immunoSEQ multiplex PCR; TCRdb lists only in-frame clones, some missing. The sample lists just over 50,000 clones, 85% to 95% occurring once. The specimen was CD4+ T cells from peripheral blood mononuclear cells, collected in the second trimester of pregnancy. Receptors were obtained from a female donor with multiple sclerosis, enrolled in a pregnancy study. The CDR3 runs from the conserved cysteine through the conserved F or W.

length	V	J	CDR3
15	TRBV5-1	TRBJ2-7	CASSLFAGASYEQYF
15	TRBV7-3	TRBJ1-6	CASSLTLRGISPLHF
14	TRBV6-1	TRBJ2-3	CASVTSASTDTQYF
12	TRBV25-1	TRBJ1-2	CASSDLNRDYTF
16	TRBV7-9	TRBJ2-2	CASSLVGQGNFGELFF
17	TRBV19	TRBJ1-1	CASSIKGTGMMNTEAFF
15	TRBV9	TRBJ2-1	CASSGPGLAYNEQFF
16	TRBV4-3	TRBJ1-4	CASSQHRVSGDEKLFF
14	TRBV5-1	TRBJ2-4	CASSLDRAQNIQYF
14	TRBV6-5	TRBJ1-2	CASSYVRGNYGYTF
16	TRBV6-6	TRBJ1-4	CASSTDRIVRGEKLFF
17	TRBV18	TRBJ2-6	CASSPLAALTGANVLTF
12	TRBV29-1	TRBJ1-2	CSVERDNYGYTF
14	TRBV7-2	TRBJ1-6	CASSFGANNSPLHF
14	TRBV7-9	TRBJ2-3	CASSFRGVGDTQYF
17	TRBV7-9	TRBJ1-2	CASSQGTGGVGNYGYTF